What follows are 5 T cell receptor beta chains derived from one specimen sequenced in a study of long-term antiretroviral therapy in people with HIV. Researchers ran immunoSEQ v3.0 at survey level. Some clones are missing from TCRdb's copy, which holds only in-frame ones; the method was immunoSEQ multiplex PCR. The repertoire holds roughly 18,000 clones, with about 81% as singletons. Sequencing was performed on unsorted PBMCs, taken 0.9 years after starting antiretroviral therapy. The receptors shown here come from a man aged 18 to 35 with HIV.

The CDR3 sequence is CASSYRGTPNTEAFF. The CDR3 DNA reads TGTGCCAGCAGTTATAGAGGGACACCGAACACTGAAGCTTTCTTT. This chain links TRBV14 with TRBJ1-1, with D perhaps matching TRBD1 (6 bases). This CDR3 comprises 15 residues. The ends were cut back, 6 bases at V and 1 base at J, with 15 bases in the middle. Germline assignment: CDR1 SGHDN and CDR2 FVKESK.

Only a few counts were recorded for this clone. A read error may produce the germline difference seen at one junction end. The CDR3 region has the DNA TGTGCCAGCTCAACACCCAGGGGGAACACTGAAGCTTTCTTT. The encoded protein is CASSTPRGNTEAFF. V is TRBV18 and J is TRBJ1-1; possibly TRBD1 for D (6 bases). Germline V gives CDR1 KGHSH, CDR2 LQKENI. The CDR3 length is 14 residues. The whole variable domain, remainder taken from reference TRBV18 and TRBJ1-1, is NAGVMQNPRHLVRRRGQEARLRCSPMKGHSHVYWYRQLPEEGLKFMVYLQKENIIDESGMPKERFSAEFPKEGPSILRIQQVVRGDSAAYFCASSTPRGNTEAFFGQGTRLTVV.

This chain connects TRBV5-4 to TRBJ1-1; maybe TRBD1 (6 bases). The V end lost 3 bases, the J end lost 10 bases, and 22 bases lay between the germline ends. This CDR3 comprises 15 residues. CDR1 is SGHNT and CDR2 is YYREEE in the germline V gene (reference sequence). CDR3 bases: TGTGCCAGCAGCTCAAACGGGGGGCCCGGTAGTAGAGCTTTCTTT. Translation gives CASSSNGGPGSRAFF.

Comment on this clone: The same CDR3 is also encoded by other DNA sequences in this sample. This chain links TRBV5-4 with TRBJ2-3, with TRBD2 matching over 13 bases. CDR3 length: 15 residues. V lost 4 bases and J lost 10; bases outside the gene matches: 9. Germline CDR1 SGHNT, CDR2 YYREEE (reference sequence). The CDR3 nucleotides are TGTGCCAGCAGCCTCGAGGGGACTAGCGGGGAGGCGCAGTATTTT. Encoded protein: CASSLEGTSGEAQYF.

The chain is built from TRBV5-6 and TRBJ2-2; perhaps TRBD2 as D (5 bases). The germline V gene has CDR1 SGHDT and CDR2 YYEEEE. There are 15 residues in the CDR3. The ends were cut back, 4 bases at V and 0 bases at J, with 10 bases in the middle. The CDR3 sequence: CASSPDYANTGELFF. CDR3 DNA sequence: TGTGCCAGCAGCCCTGACTACGCGAACACCGGGGAGCTGTTTTTT.